This TCR beta chain was observed in a study of spatial heterogeneity in lung cancer (dated by TCRdb to about 2019). With respect to the entire study: Donors were 72 patients with early-stage, untreated non-small cell lung cancer from the lung TRACERx cohort. Follow-up PBMC samples were sequenced whenever available, with the median time to follow-up being about two years after resection. More beta-chain than alpha-chain transcripts were consistently detected, likely reflecting higher beta-chain transcript abundance. In the raw uncorrected reads, each unique combination of TCR and UMI appeared more than ten times on average. In non-small cell lung cancer, the study made a quantitative comparison of TCR alpha and beta repertoires among multiple tumor regions, matched nontumor lung and blood. Nonsynonymous mutation counts, determined by whole-exome sequencing of tumor tissue, were related to features of the TCR repertoire. At surgery, both alpha and beta chains were TCR-sequenced in 200 to 250 tumor regions, roughly 64 matched nontumor lung samples and 56 PBMC samples.

For this clonotype: Its specific antigen is unknown. Nothing much larger sits one base from this clone, and base qualities are not available.

Including cysteine and phenylalanine, the CDR3 has 15 amino acids. The kept DNA is CDR3 alone, 45 bases in frame from the first base. As encoded in the germline V gene (reference sequence), CDR1 is SGHNT while CDR2 is YYREEE. V drops 3 bases and J drops 1 base, leaving 11 bases in between. Taken with the paper, the label for time point translates to: blood at routine non-recurrence follow-up after resection. Whole RNA extracted from tumor and nontumor lung tissue, or from cryopreserved PBMC samples, was used for TCR sequencing without cell sorting. A patient was chosen for TCR sequencing only when enough RNA was available from at least two tumor regions. Findings and caveats that apply to the study as a whole: Only 14 patients were included in the comparisons of baseline and follow-up blood repertoires. Additional single-cell paired TCR alpha and beta sequencing was considered necessary to confirm, at a functional level, the hypothesis that regional TCRs recognize regional mutations. Ubiquitous expanded tumor TCRs were detected in blood more often at tumor resection than at routine follow-up.

Library prep was done by 5' RACE. For sequencing, a NextSeq 500 was employed. To allow correction of PCR and sequencing errors, the TCR library protocol tagged every TCR cDNA molecule with a unique molecular identifier. As for how the authors treated the data: TCR identification, UMI-based error correction and CDR3 extraction were all carried out with Decombinator tools. Expanded TCRs were defined as those above a frequency of 2 per 1,000, corresponding to the top 1% of the tumor frequency distribution. Rényi diversity was computed with the R vegan package after subsampling each repertoire 100 times to 5,000 TCRs. CDR3 similarity networks were constructed using string-kernel similarity of amino acid triplets, with links drawn between CDR3s whose pairwise similarity was above 0.82. The public reads were run again by TCRdb, first through fastp at Q25 and then through MiXCR, and only productive beta chains were kept. Identical CDR3 protein sequences are pooled into one entry, listed with their most common genes and DNA. The V and J calls and clone size are TCRdb's, not the authors'. Present in this sample are under 150,000 distinct CDR3 sequences, about 12% of which were seen just once. Roughly 15% of the sample rests with the top ten.

The input for sequencing was PBMCs, taken at follow-up. The chain was built from TRBV5-4 and TRBJ2-1; D gene: possibly TRBD1, on 5 matching bases. This TCR was sampled from a male donor with early-stage non-small cell lung cancer. The DNA sequence is TGTGCCAGCAGCTCAGGGTTACGGTCCTACAATGAGCAGTTCTTC. Translated, it reads CASSSGLRSYNEQFF.